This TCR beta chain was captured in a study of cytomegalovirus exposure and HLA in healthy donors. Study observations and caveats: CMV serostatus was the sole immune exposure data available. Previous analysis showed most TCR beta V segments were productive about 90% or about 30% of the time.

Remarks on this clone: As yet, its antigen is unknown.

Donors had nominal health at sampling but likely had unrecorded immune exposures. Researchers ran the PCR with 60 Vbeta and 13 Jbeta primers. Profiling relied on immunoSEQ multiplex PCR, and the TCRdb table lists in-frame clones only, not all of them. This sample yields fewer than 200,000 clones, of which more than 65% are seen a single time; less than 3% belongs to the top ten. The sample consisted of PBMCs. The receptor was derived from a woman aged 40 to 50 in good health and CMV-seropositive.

The CDR3 loop is CAISESRLALSYEQYF. The DNA for the CDR3 is TGTGCCATCAGTGAGTCGAGGCTAGCGCTATCCTACGAGCAGTACTTC. This sequence joins TRBV10-3 and TRBJ2-7, with a tentative D call TRBD2 (6 bases). Looked up from germline, CDR1 is ENHRY and CDR2 is SYGVKD. The V gene lost 0 bases and the J gene lost 1 base, with 13 bases spanning the gap. CDR3 length equals 16 residues.